The next 20 T cell receptor beta chains were all read from a single sample in a study of shared clonotypes between healthy human individuals. Method: immunoSEQ multiplex PCR; TCRdb's copy keeps in-frame clones and lacks some. The table includes 2 million to 2.5 million clones, around 90% detected once. Sequencing was done on a sample of naive CD4+ T cells from PBMCs. Indicated subset: CD45RA+ positively selected. The receptor set was obtained from a man between 18 and 35 years old in good health. Some clones in this sample may be carry-over from other donors' samples.

This clone was observed once. The chain is built from TRBV28 and TRBJ1-2; 9 positions agree with TRBD1. Germline V gene data show CDR1 as MDHEN and CDR2 as SYDVKM. This CDR3 region has 15 residues. V lost 5 bases, J lost 7 bases, and 11 bases stayed unmatched. The CDR3 sequence is CASSTTNRGLGGYTF. The CDR3, as DNA: TGTGCCAGCAGTACCACGAACAGGGGGCTAGGTGGCTACACCTTC.

The chain has TRBV5-1 and TRBJ2-7, with D tentatively TRBD1 or TRBD2 (6 bases each). Deletions cut 3 bases from V and 10 bases from J, with 20 bases between. Germline CDR1 SGHRS, CDR2 YFSETQ. The CDR3 has 14 residues. The CDR3 sequence: CASSWGYTGTDQYF. The CDR3 DNA sequence: TGCGCCAGCAGCTGGGGATACACAGGGACTGATCAGTACTTC.

The CDR3 reads CASSRLRGVNSYEQYF. In DNA form, the CDR3 reads TGTGCCAGCAGCCGGCTCAGGGGGGTTAACTCCTACGAGCAGTACTTC. The chain joins TRBV7-9 to TRBJ2-7, with D possibly matching TRBD1 (7 bases). CDR3 length equals 16 residues. The germline V gene has CDR1 SEHNR and CDR2 FQNEAQ (reference sequence). V lost 5 bases and J lost 0, with 17 bases in between.

This chain connects TRBV6-5 to TRBJ1-5; D is ambiguous. The CDR3 runs 13 residues. V shed 7 bases and J shed 7 bases, with 14 bases lying between them. The germline CDR1 and CDR2 sequences are MNHEY and SVGAGI. The DNA of the CDR3 is TGTGCCAGCACCCCGGGCCCCCGGCAGCCCCAGCATTTT. It codes for CASTPGPRQPQHF.

The chain recombines TRBV27 with TRBJ2-7, with 8 bases identical to TRBD2. Germline V lookup: CDR1 MNHEY, CDR2 SMNVEV (reference sequence). The trim removed 0 bases at V and 1 base at J, leaving 14 bases unmatched. The CDR3 totals 19 residues. CDR3 sequence: CASSLSGSWGSGRSYEQYF. In nucleotides, the CDR3 is TGTGCCAGCAGTTTATCGGGGAGCTGGGGGAGCGGGAGATCCTACGAGCAGTACTTC.

The chain uses TRBV5-1 and TRBJ2-3; 7 bases line up with TRBD2. The CDR3 has 15 residues. V shed 0 bases, J shed 4 bases, and the junction held 5 bases outside the gene matches. Germline V gene sequence: CDR1 SGHRS, CDR2 YFSETQ. The CDR3 region is CASSLVGLAADTQYF. CDR3 nucleotide sequence: TGCGCCAGCAGCTTGGTGGGCCTAGCGGCAGATACGCAGTATTTT. The full variable domain, its missing parts supplied by reference TRBV5-1 and TRBJ2-3, is KAGVTQTPRYLIKTRGQQVTLSCSPISGHRSVSWYQQTPGQGLQFLFEYFSETQRNKGNFPGRFSGRQFSNSRSEMNVSTLELGDSALYLCASSLVGLAADTQYFGPGTRLTVL.

The chain couples TRBV7-9 to TRBJ2-5; 9 positions match TRBD1. The CDR3 has 17 residues. The J segment lost 5 bases and the V segment lost 2 bases, leaving 12 bases of the junction unmatched. The V gene's germline CDR1 is SEHNR and CDR2 FQNEAQ (reference sequence). The CDR3 loop reads CASSLLGTGTFGETQYF. The CDR3 nucleotides read TGTGCCAGCAGCTTACTCGGGACAGGGACCTTCGGGGAGACCCAGTACTTC.

The gene calls are TRBV27 and TRBJ2-1, with 13 bases identical to TRBD2. V was pared by 4 bases and J by 8 bases, with 11 bases of the junction left unmatched. The CDR3 covers 17 residues. The germline CDR1 and CDR2 sequences are MNHEY and SMNVEV (reference sequence). The CDR3 region is CASSSLSGTSGNYEQFF. In DNA, the CDR3 is TGTGCCAGCAGTTCACTCAGCGGGACTAGCGGGAACTATGAGCAGTTCTTC.

This clone was detected once. This sequence joins TRBV28 and TRBJ2-1; 11 bases map to TRBD2. J lost 10 bases, V lost 5 bases, and 13 bases had no gene match. Germline V gives CDR1 MDHEN, CDR2 SYDVKM. This CDR3 has 16 residues. CDR3 bases: TGTGCCAGCAGTCAAATAACTAGCGGGAGAAGCGAAGAGCAGTTCTTC. It is translated as CASSQITSGRSEEQFF.

Only one count was recorded for this clone. The sample contains more than one DNA sequence encoding this CDR3. The chain has TRBV28 and TRBJ1-5, with 8 bases that match TRBD1. The V gene's germline CDR1 is MDHEN and CDR2 SYDVKM. The V segment lost 6 bases and the J segment 4 bases; nucleotides outside the gene matches: 5. This CDR3 is built from 14 residues. The CDR3 sequence: CASSPWTGNQPQHF. The CDR3, as DNA: TGTGCCAGCAGCCCCTGGACAGGGAATCAGCCCCAGCATTTT.

The rearrangement joins TRBV19 to TRBJ1-1; TRBD1 matches 8 bases. The germline V gene encodes CDR1 LNHDA and CDR2 SQIVND (reference sequence). CDR3 length: 14 amino acids. The V and J ends lost 5 bases and 4 bases, in that order; junction bases with no gene match: 6. This CDR3 reads CASSGQGSGTEAFF. Written as DNA, the CDR3 is TGTGCCAGTAGTGGACAGGGATCGGGCACTGAAGCTTTCTTT.

The CDR3 region is CASGTKSQPQHF. For the CDR3, the DNA is TGTGCCAGCGGCACCAAGAGTCAGCCCCAGCATTTT. The rearrangement joins TRBV27 to TRBJ1-5; D gene uncertain. From germline, CDR1 is MNHEY and CDR2 SMNVEV (reference sequence). Trimming cost V 8 bases and J 6 bases, with 11 bases left between them. This CDR3 contains 12 residues.

The chain links TRBV30 to TRBJ1-2; D remains unclear. CDR3 length equals 11 residues. Germline-derived CDR1 and CDR2 are GTSNPN and SVGIG (reference sequence). V gave up 5 bases and J gave up 8 bases, with 12 bases separating them. The CDR3 loop is CAWSSPVGYTF. The CDR3 nucleotides are TGTGCCTGGTCTAGCCCAGTCGGCTACACCTTC.

The chain combines TRBV5-1 with TRBJ2-5, with 8 bases fitting TRBD2. The CDR3 extends over 18 amino acids. Germline loops: CDR1 SGHRS, CDR2 YFSETQ. V shed 0 bases and J 1 base; nucleotides not matched to a gene: 11. CDR3 protein: CASSLGSFAGGSQETQYF. CDR3 in DNA: TGCGCCAGCAGCTTGGGTTCCTTCGCGGGAGGAAGCCAAGAGACCCAGTACTTC.

This chain links TRBV19 with TRBJ2-1, with D possibly matching TRBD2 (6 bases). Trimming removed 0 bases at V and 12 bases at J, with 18 bases between. The CDR3 sequence is 15 residues long. CDR1 LNHDA and CDR2 SQIVND come from the germline V gene (reference sequence). In DNA form, the CDR3 reads TGTGCCAGTAGTATAGAGACTAGAGGGGATGTTGGGCAGTTCTTC. Translated: CASSIETRGDVGQFF. Full variable domain (remainder filled in from reference TRBV19 and TRBJ2-1): DGGITQSPKYLFRKEGQNVTLSCEQNLNHDAMYWYRQDPGQGLRLIYYSQIVNDFQKGDIAEGYSVSREKKESFPLTVTSAQKNPTAFYLCASSIETRGDVGQFFGPGTRLTVL.

This rearrangement joins TRBV9 to TRBJ1-4, with 8 bases that match TRBD1. Germline CDR1 reads SGDLS; CDR2 reads YYNGEE. V dropped 0 bases and J dropped 7; count of bases not matched to a gene: 2. The CDR3 spans 14 residues. CDR3 sequence reads: CASSVGTGSEKLFF. The CDR3 coding sequence is TGTGCCAGCAGCGTAGGGACAGGGAGTGAAAAACTGTTTTTT.

The CDR3 protein is CASSLHTGRYEQYF. CDR3 DNA: TGTGCCAGCAGTCTACATACAGGGCGCTACGAGCAGTACTTC. The rearrangement uses TRBV28 and TRBJ2-7; possible D gene TRBD1, 6 bases. The V and J ends lost 5 bases and 3 bases respectively, with 14 bases between them. This CDR3 is built from 14 residues. Looked up from germline, CDR1 is MDHEN and CDR2 is SYDVKM.

The chain uses TRBV2 and TRBJ2-7; D is uncertain. This CDR3 is 11 amino acids long. V gave up 7 bases and J gave up 6 bases, with 10 bases separating them. The germline V gene encodes CDR1 SNHLY and CDR2 FYNNEI. The CDR3 DNA sequence: TGTGCCAGCATCCAAACGATCGAGCAGTACTTC. Amino acids: CASIQTIEQYF.

The chain links TRBV6-1 to TRBJ2-2, with D possibly TRBD1 on 6 matching bases. Per germline, CDR1 MNHNS and CDR2 SASEGT. The V end was cut by 1 base, the J end by 7 bases, with 19 bases between. The CDR3 spans 17 residues. CDR3 bases: TGTGCCAGCAGTGAAGTGGCGTTCCCACAGGGAAGCGGGGAGCTGTTTTTT. It translates to CASSEVAFPQGSGELFF.

Here the CDR3 reads CASSFLQGGGNEQFF. The CDR3, as DNA: TGTGCCAGCAGTTTTTTGCAGGGAGGTGGGAATGAGCAGTTCTTC. This chain connects TRBV28 to TRBJ2-1; tentative D call: TRBD2 (6 bases). Trimming removed 3 bases from V and 7 bases from J, with 16 bases in between. Germline V gives CDR1 MDHEN, CDR2 SYDVKM. CDR3 length: 15 residues. Looking up the rest from reference TRBV28 and TRBJ2-1 gives the full variable domain: DVKVTQSSRYLVKRTGEKVFLECVQDMDHENMFWYRQDPGLGLRLIYFSYDVKMKEKGDIPEGYSVSREKKERFSLILESASTNQTSMYLCASSFLQGGGNEQFFGPGTRLTVL.